This T cell receptor (beta chain) comes out of a study of T cell responses to AZD1222 COVID-19 vaccine. Study-wide points: Vaccine-related CD4 TCRs covered spike, predominating at 160-218 and 743-854. Seropositive at baseline were only six AZD1222 recipients. Clonal diversity was possibly underestimated, and the donors were mostly white British, with more females.

V lost 5 bases and J lost 8, with 18 bases in between. This CDR3 comprises 15 residues. Germline assignment: CDR1 LNHDA and CDR2 SQIVND (reference sequence). Profiling relied on immunoSEQ multiplex PCR, and the TCRdb table lists in-frame clones only, not all of them. The data hold 150,000 to 200,000 clones, with roughly 91% observed a single time. In the case of this clone: The antigen is not known.

The rearrangement uses TRBV19 and TRBJ1-4; a weak D match, TRBD1 (5 bases). The receptor comes from an adult in good health. Here the sequenced sample was peripheral blood, taken on day 0 of AZD1222 vaccination. CDR3 DNA sequence: TGTGCCAGTAGTCCTCCGGGTCGCGGGGGGGAAAAACTGTTTTTT. Its protein is CASSPPGRGGEKLFF. Filled out from reference TRBV19 and TRBJ1-4, the complete variable domain reads DGGITQSPKYLFRKEGQNVTLSCEQNLNHDAMYWYRQDPGQGLRLIYYSQIVNDFQKGDIAEGYSVSREKKESFPLTVTSAQKNPTAFYLCASSPPGRGGEKLFFGSGTQLSVL.